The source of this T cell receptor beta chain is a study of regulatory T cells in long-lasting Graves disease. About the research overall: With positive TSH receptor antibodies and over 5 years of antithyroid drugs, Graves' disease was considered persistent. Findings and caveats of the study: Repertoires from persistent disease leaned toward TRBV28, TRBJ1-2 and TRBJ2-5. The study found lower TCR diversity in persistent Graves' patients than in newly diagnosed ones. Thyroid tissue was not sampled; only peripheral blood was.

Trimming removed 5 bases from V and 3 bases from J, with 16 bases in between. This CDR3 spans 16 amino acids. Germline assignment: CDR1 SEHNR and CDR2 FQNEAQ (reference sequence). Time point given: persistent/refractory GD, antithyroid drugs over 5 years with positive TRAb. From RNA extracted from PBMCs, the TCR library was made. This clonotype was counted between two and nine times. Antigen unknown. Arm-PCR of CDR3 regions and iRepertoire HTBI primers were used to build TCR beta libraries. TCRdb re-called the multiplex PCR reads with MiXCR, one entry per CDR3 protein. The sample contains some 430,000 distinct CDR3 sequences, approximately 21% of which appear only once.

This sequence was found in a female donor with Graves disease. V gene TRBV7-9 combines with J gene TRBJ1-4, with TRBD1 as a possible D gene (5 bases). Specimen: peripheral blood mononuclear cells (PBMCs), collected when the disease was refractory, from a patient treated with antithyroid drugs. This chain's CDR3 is CASSAWDPRANEKLFF. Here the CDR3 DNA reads TGTGCCAGCAGCGCCTGGGACCCACGGGCTAATGAAAAACTGTTTTTT.